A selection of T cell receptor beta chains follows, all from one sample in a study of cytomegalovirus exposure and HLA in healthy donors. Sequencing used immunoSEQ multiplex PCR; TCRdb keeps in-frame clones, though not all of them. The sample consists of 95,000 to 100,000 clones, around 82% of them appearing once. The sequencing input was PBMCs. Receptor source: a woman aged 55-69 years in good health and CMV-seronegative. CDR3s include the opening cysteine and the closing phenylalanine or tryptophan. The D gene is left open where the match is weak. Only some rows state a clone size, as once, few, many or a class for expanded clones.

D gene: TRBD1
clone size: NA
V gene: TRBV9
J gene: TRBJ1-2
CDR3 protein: CASSAGQGDYGYTF
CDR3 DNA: TGTGCCAGCAGCGCGGGACAGGGGGACTATGGCTACACCTTC

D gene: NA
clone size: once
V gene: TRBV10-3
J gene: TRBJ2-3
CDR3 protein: CAISEPTSSTDTQYF
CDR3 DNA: TGTGCCATCAGTGAGCCTACCTCAAGCACAGATACGCAGTATTTT

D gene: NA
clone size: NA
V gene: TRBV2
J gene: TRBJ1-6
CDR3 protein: CASIRTSIYNSPLHF
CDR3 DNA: TGTGCCAGCATTAGGACTTCAATCTATAATTCACCCCTCCACTTT

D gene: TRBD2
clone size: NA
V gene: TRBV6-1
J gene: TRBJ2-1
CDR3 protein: CASREGLAEQFF
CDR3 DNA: TGTGCCAGCAGGGAAGGACTAGCGGAGCAGTTCTTC

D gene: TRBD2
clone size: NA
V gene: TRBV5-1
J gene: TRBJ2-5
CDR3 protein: CASSPGLAGAQETQYF
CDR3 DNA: TGCGCCAGCAGCCCGGGACTAGCGGGGGCCCAAGAGACCCAGTACTTC

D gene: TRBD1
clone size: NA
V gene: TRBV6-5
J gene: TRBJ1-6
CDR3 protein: CASSYSGTGGTPLHF
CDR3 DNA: TGTGCCAGCAGTTACTCGGGGACAGGAGGAACACCCCTCCACTTT

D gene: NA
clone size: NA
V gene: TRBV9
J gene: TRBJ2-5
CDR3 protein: CASSTSREETQYF
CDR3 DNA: TGTGCCAGCAGCACGTCCAGGGAAGAGACCCAGTACTTC

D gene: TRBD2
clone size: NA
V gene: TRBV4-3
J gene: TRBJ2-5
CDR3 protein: CASSQERGGVETQYF
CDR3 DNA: TGCGCCAGCAGCCAAGAGCGGGGGGGCGTAGAGACCCAGTACTTC

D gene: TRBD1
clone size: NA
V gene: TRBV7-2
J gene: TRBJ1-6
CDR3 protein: CASSLGTGVSPLHF
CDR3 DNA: TGTGCCAGCAGCTTAGGGACAGGTGTTTCACCCCTCCACTTT

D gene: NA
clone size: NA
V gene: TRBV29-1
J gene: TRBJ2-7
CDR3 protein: CSVELTARGEQYF
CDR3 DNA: TGCAGCGTTGAATTAACAGCCCGGGGCGAGCAGTACTTC

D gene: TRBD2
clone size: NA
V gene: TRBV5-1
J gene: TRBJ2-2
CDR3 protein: CASSPGAGVLTGELFF
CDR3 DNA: TGCGCCAGCAGCCCAGGAGCGGGAGTATTAACCGGGGAGCTGTTTTTT

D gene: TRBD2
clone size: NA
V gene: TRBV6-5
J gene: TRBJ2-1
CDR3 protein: CASSRTSGYNEQFF
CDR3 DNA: TGTGCCAGCAGCAGGACTAGCGGGTACAATGAGCAGTTCTTC

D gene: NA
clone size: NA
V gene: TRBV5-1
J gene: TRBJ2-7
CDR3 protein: CASSLGTASYEQYF
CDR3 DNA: TGCGCCAGCAGCTTGGGGACAGCCTCTTACGAGCAGTACTTC

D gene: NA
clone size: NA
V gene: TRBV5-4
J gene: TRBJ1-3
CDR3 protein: CASSQDRPSSGNTIYF
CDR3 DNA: TGTGCCAGCAGCCAAGACAGGCCGTCCTCTGGAAACACCATATATTTT

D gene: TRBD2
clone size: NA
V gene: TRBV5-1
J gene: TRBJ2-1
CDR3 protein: CASSSGGAPYNEQFF
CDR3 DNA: TGCGCCAGCAGCTCGGGGGGGGCCCCATACAATGAGCAGTTCTTC

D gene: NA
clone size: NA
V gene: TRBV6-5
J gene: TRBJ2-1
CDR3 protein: CASSYLASSITQGTFF
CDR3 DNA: TGTGCCAGCAGTTACTTGGCCAGTTCCATTACCCAGGGGACGTTCTTC

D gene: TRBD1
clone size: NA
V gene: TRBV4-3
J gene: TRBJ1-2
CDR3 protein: CASSQGDRSNYGYTF
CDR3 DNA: TGCGCCAGCAGCCAAGGGGACAGATCTAACTATGGCTACACCTTC

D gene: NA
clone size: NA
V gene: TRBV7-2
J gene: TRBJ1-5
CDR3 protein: CASSPGPSNQPQHF
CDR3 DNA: TGTGCCAGCAGCCCAGGGCCTAGCAATCAGCCCCAGCATTTT

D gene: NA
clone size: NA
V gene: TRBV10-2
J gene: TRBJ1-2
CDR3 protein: CASGQAPYGYTF
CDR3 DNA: TGCGCCAGCGGGCAGGCCCCCTATGGCTACACCTTC

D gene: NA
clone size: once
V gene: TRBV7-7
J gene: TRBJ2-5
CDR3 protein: CASSLVGQGQETQYF
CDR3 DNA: TGTGCCAGCAGCTTAGTAGGGCAGGGGCAAGAGACCCAGTACTTC

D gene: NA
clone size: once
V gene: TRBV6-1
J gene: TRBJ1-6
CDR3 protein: CASSSGRDSPLHF
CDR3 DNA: TGTGCCAGCAGTTCTGGGAGGGATTCACCCCTCCACTTT

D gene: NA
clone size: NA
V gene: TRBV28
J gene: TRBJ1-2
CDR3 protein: CASSRQVTYGYTF
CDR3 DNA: TGTGCCAGCAGCCGACAGGTCACTTATGGCTACACCTTC

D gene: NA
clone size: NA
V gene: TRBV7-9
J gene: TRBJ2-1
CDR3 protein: CASTMTEYNEQFF
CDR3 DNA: TGTGCCAGCACCATGACAGAATACAATGAGCAGTTCTTC

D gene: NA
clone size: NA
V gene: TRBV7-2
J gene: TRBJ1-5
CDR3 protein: CASSLGVSNQPQHF
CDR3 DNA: TGTGCCAGCAGCTTAGGAGTTAGCAATCAGCCCCAGCATTTT

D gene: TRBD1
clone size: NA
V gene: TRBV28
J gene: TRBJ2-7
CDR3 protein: CASRRQGVVYEQYF
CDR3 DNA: TGTGCCAGCAGGAGGCAGGGGGTGGTCTACGAGCAGTACTTC

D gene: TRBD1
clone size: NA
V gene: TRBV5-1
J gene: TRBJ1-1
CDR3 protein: CASSLRQGMNTEAFF
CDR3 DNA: TGCGCCAGCAGCCTCCGACAGGGGATGAACACTGAAGCTTTCTTT

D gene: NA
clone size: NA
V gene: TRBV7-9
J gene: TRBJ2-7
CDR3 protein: CASSLALAPRSYEQYF
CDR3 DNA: TGTGCCAGCAGCTTAGCTCTAGCCCCCCGCTCCTACGAGCAGTACTTC

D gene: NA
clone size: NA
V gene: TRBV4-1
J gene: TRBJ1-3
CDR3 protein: CASSHPRGGISGNTIYF
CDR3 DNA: TGCGCCAGCAGCCACCCCCGGGGGGGGATCTCTGGAAACACCATATATTTT

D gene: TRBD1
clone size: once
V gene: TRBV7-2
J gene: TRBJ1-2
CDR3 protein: CASSPPRTGRDGYTF
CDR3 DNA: TGTGCCAGCAGCCCACCCCGGACAGGGCGCGATGGCTACACCTTC

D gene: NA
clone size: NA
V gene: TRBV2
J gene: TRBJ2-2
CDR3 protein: CASTGSANTGELFF
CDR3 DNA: TGTGCCAGCACGGGTTCGGCGAACACCGGGGAGCTGTTTTTT

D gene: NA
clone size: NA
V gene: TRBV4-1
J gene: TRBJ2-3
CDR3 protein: CASSQEGLSTDTQYF
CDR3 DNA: TGCGCCAGCAGCCAAGAGGGACTTTCCACAGATACGCAGTATTTT

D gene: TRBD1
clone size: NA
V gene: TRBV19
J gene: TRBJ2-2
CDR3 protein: CASSIAGGGGELFF
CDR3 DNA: TGTGCCAGTAGTATAGCAGGGGGCGGCGGGGAGCTGTTTTTT

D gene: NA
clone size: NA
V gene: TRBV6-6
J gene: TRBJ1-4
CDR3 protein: CASSYGENEKLFF
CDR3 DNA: TGTGCCAGCAGTTACGGGGAGAATGAAAAACTGTTTTTT

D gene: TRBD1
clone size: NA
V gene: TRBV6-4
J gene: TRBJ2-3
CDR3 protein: CASSAQGATDTQYF
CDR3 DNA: TGTGCCAGCAGTGCGCAGGGGGCTACAGATACGCAGTATTTT

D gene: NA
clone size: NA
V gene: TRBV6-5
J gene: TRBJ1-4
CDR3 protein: CASGARANEKLFF
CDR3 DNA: TGTGCCAGTGGGGCTCGCGCTAATGAAAAACTGTTTTTT

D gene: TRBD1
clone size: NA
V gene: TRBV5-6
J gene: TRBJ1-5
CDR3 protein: CASSWYRGQPQHF
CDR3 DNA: TGTGCCAGCAGCTGGTACAGGGGCCAGCCCCAGCATTTT

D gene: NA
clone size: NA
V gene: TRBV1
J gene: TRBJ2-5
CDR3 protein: CTSSPGETQYF
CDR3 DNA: TGCACCAGCAGCCCCGGGGAGACCCAGTACTTC

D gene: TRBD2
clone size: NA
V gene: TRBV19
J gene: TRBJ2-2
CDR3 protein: CASRASGGTGELFF
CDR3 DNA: TGTGCCTCTAGGGCTAGCGGGGGCACCGGGGAGCTGTTTTTT

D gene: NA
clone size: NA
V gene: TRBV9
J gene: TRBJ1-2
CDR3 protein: CASSVGNGGYTF
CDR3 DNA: TGTGCCAGCAGCGTAGGAAACGGGGGCTACACCTTC

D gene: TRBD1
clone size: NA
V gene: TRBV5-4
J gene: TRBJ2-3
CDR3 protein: CASSSNGQGPVNTQYF
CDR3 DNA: TGTGCCAGCAGCTCCAATGGACAGGGCCCGGTAAATACGCAGTATTTT

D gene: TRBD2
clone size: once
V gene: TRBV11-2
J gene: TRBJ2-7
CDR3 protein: CASSRNSGTHYEQYF
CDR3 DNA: TGTGCCAGCAGCCGGAATAGCGGGACGCACTACGAGCAGTACTTC

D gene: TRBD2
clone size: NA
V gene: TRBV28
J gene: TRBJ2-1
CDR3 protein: CASSFGLLAGAGEQFF
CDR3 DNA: TGTGCCAGCAGTTTTGGGTTACTAGCGGGAGCCGGTGAGCAGTTCTTC

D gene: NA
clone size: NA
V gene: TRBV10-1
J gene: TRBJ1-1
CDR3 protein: CASSAGRGMNTEAFF
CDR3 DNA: TGCGCCAGCAGTGCGGGCAGGGGCATGAACACTGAAGCTTTCTTT

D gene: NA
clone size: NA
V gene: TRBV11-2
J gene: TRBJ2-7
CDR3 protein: CASSRTNYEQYF
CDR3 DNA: TGTGCCAGCAGCCGGACAAATTACGAGCAGTACTTC

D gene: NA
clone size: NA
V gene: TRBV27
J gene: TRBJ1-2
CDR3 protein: CATGQKINYGYTF
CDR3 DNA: TGTGCCACCGGACAGAAGATCAACTATGGCTACACCTTC

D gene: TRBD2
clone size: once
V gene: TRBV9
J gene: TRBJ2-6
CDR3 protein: CASSPPGGRGANVLTF
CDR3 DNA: TGTGCCAGCAGCCCCCCCGGGGGGAGAGGGGCCAACGTCCTGACTTTC

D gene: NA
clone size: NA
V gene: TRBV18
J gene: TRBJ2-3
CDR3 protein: CASSASGGIVEGRQYF
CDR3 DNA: TGTGCCAGCTCAGCGTCAGGAGGGATTGTCGAGGGACGGCAGTATTTT

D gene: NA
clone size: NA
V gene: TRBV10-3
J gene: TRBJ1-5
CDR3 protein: CAISVQGAEPQHF
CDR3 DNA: TGTGCCATCAGTGTTCAGGGTGCGGAGCCCCAGCATTTT

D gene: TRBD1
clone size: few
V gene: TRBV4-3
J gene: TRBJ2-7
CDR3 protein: CASSQGTGGSYEQYF
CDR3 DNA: TGCGCCAGCAGCCAAGGTACAGGGGGATCCTACGAGCAGTACTTC

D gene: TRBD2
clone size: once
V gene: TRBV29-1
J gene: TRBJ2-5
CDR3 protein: CSVEEGTSFETQYF
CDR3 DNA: TGCAGCGTTGAAGAAGGGACTAGCTTTGAGACCCAGTACTTC

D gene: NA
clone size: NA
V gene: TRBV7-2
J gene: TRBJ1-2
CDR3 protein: CASSLLEVVRYGYTF
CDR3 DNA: TGTGCCAGCAGCTTATTGGAGGTTGTCAGGTATGGCTACACCTTC

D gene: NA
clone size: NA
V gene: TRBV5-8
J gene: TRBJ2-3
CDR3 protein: CASSLVRGSDTQYF
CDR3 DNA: TGTGCCAGCAGCTTGGTACGGGGGTCAGATACGCAGTATTTT

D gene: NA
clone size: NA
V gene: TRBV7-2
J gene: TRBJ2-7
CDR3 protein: CASSRTKDQYF
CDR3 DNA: TGTGCCAGCAGCCGAACTAAGGATCAGTACTTC

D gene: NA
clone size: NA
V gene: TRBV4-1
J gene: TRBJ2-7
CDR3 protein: CASSQGTVDSYEQYF
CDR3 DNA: TGCGCCAGCAGCCAAGGGACAGTTGATTCCTACGAGCAGTACTTC

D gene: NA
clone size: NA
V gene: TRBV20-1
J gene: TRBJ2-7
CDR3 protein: CSASTGPEQYF
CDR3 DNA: TGCAGTGCTAGCACAGGGCCCGAGCAGTACTTC

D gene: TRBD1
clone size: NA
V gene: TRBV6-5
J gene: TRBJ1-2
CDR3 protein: CASSRPGTGFLGYTF
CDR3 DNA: TGTGCCAGCAGTCGGCCCGGGACAGGGTTCCTTGGCTACACCTTC

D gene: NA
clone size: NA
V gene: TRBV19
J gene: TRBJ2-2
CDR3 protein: CASSIEAGLGELFF
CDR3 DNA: TGTGCCAGTAGTATAGAAGCAGGTCTCGGGGAGCTGTTTTTT

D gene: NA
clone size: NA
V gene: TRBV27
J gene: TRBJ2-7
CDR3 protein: CASSLAPVDYEQYF
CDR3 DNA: TGTGCCAGCAGTCTAGCCCCCGTTGACTACGAGCAGTACTTC

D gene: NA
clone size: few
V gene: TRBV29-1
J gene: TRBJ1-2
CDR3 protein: CSSFTGSPDGYTF
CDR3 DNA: TGCAGCTCATTTACAGGGTCTCCCGATGGCTACACCTTC